Included here is one TCR beta chain sequence, with context. The assay was immunoSEQ multiplex PCR, and TCRdb's table has in-frame clones only and misses some. The sample comprises hundreds of thousands of clones, more than 70% of which are singletons, and roughly 0.0086% rests with the top ten. This sample is drawn from a study of shared T cell receptors in the human thymus. The same sample was also studied in work on human thymus T cells. That source adds: Immunologically healthy infants in Finland undergoing congenital heart defect surgery were the donors. Thymus pieces cut out during corrective heart surgery were the tissue that was used. Across thymic and blood repertoires, the usage of V and J genes appeared to be biased. Related research found strongly overlapping thymic repertoires in unrelated individuals.

The source material was thymocytes. The clonotype was recovered from a boy under two years old with a congenital heart defect.

The CDR3 nucleotides read TGCGCCAGCAGCTTGTGGCAGGGGGGCACTGAAGCTTTCTTT. Protein product: CASSLWQGGTEAFF. The chain joins TRBV5-1 to TRBJ1-1, with TRBD1 identical over 7 bases. This CDR3 spans 14 amino acids. CDR1 and CDR2 (germline): SGHRS, YFSETQ. V lost 1 base and J lost 4; bases outside the gene matches: 4.